Ten or more counts support the clone carrying this T cell receptor beta chain. Its antigen is as yet unknown. These data come from a study of early T cells in non-severe SARS-CoV-2 infection. For the study at large: Bulk RNA taken from unsorted whole blood was sequenced, leaving chains unpaired.

V lost 2 bases and J lost 7, with 12 bases in between. Germline V gene sequence: CDR1 SGHTA, CDR2 FQGNSA. This CDR3 contains 14 residues. Unique molecular identifiers (one per individual cDNA molecule) were attached. MiXCR, run by TCRdb on the 5' RACE reads, gives a single entry per CDR3 protein. The sample lists some 49,000 distinct CDR3 sequences; approximately 10% were seen once. Study-wide findings and caveats: A preference for anti-spike CD8 responses marked VDJdb matching, which missed private and CD4 specificities.

Material: whole blood. J is TRBJ2-1 and V is TRBV7-2; a weak D match, TRBD2 (5 bases). The origin of this receptor is an adult who was a healthcare worker with PCR-confirmed SARS-CoV-2 infection or an uninfected control (not recorded which). The chain's CDR3 is CASSLTGNLNEQFF. The CDR3 bases are TGTGCCAGCAGCTTAACGGGGAACTTGAATGAGCAGTTCTTC.